The source of this TCR beta chain is a study of T-cell memory formation after mild COVID-19. Broader study findings: CD4/CD8 balance held among clones contracting day 15 to 85, and later expanders leaned CD4+.

This CDR3 has 18 amino acids. Germline trimming cut 4 bases from V and 0 bases from J; bases unmatched to any gene: 3. Per germline, CDR1 LGHNA and CDR2 YSLEER. A note on this clonotype: Its antigen is still unknown.

Using constant-segment primers, 5'RACE produced TCR alpha and TCR beta cDNA libraries carrying sample barcodes and UMIs. MiXCR was run by TCRdb on the 5' RACE reads, yielding one entry per CDR3 protein. The sample has 550,000 to 600,000 distinct CDR3 sequences; less than 25% are singletons. The sequence came from an adult woman who had mild COVID-19 (a few samples of this study predate the infection). Cell type and time point are not known. Material: PBMCs or a T cell subset sorted from them (not recorded which). The chain recombines TRBV4-3 with TRBJ2-1; 16 bases match TRBD2. The CDR3 nucleotides read TGCGCCAGCAGCCGGGGACTAGCGGGGGGGGCCTCCTACAATGAGCAGTTCTTC. It encodes CASSRGLAGGASYNEQFF.